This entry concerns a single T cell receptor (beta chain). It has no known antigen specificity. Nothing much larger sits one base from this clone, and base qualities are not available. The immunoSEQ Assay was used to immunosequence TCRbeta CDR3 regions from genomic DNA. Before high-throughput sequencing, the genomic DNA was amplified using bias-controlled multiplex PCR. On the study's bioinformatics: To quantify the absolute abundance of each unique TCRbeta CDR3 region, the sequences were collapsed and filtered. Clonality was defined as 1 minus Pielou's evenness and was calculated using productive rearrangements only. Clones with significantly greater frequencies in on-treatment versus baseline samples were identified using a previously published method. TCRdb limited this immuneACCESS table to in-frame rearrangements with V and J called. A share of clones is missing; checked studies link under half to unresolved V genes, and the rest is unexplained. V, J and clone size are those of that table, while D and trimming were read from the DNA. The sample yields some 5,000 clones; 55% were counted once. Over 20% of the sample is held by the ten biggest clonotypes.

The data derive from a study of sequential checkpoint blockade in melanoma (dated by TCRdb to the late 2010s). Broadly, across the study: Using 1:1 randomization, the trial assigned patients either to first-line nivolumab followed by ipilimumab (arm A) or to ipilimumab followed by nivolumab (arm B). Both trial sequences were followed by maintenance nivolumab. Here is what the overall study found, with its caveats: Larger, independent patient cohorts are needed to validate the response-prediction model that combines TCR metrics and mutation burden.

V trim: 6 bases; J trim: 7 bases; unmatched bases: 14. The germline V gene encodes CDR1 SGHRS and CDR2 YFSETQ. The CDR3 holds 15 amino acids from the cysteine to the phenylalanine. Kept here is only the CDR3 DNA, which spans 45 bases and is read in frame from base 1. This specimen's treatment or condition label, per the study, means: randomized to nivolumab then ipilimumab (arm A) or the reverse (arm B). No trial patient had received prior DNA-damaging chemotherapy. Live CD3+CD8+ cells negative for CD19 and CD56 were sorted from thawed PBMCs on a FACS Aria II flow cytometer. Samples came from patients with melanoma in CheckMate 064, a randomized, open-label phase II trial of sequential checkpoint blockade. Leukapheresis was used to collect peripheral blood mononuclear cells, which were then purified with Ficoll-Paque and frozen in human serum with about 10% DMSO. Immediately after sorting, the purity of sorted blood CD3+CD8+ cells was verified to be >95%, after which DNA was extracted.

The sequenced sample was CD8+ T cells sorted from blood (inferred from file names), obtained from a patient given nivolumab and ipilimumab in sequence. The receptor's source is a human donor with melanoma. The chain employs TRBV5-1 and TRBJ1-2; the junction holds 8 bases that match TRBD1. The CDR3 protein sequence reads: CASNVGTDRATGYTF. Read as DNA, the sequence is TGCGCCAGCAACGTGGGGACGGACAGGGCAACTGGCTACACCTTC. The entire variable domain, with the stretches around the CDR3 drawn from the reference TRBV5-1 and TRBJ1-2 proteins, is KAGVTQTPRYLIKTRGQQVTLSCSPISGHRSVSWYQQTPGQGLQFLFEYFSETQRNKGNFPGRFSGRQFSNSRSEMNVSTLELGDSALYLCASNVGTDRATGYTFGSGTRLTVV.